The 18 T cell receptor beta chains below come from one sample, sequenced in a study of T-cell reconstitution after alpha-beta-depleted transplantation in children. Preparing the TCRbeta library involved the use of unique molecular identifiers. TCRdb re-called the PCR reads through MiXCR, storing one row per CDR3 protein. The sample shows about 260,000 distinct CDR3 sequences, 11% of them seen only once. This sample comprised peripheral blood, obtained 180 days after TCRalphabeta/CD19-depleted stem cell transplant. All receptors derive from a male patient between 2 and 10 years old who had a stem cell transplant for chronic granulomatous disease, so the T cells may come from the graft donor.

This clonotype appeared many times. The V gene is TRBV7-9, the J gene TRBJ1-1; D is unresolved. CDR1 and CDR2 from the germline V gene are SEHNR and FQNEAQ (reference sequence). The CDR3 covers 10 residues. Trimming removed 1 base at V and 8 bases at J, with 2 bases between. CDR3 in amino acids: CASSLEEAFF. CDR3 coding DNA: TGTGCCAGCAGCTTAGAGGAAGCTTTCTTT.

This clonotype was seen repeatedly, ten times or more. This rearrangement joins TRBV6-2 or TRBV6-3 to TRBJ2-2, with D possibly matching TRBD2 (6 bases). V was pared by 4 bases and J by 3 bases, with 9 bases between. From germline, CDR1 is MNHEY and CDR2 SVGEGT. This CDR3 spans 14 amino acids. In nucleotides, the CDR3 is TGTGCCAGCAGTTCTATAGCGGACACCGGGGAGCTGTTTTTT. This codes for CASSSIADTGELFF.

This clonotype was found a few times. This chain joins TRBV28 and TRBJ1-5; no firm D call. Germline assignment: CDR1 MDHEN and CDR2 SYDVKM. V was trimmed by 3 bases and J by 3 bases, leaving 9 bases between them. The CDR3 sequence is 14 residues long. The CDR3 spells CASSFQVTNQPQHF. Written as DNA, the CDR3 is TGTGCCAGCAGTTTCCAGGTTACCAATCAGCCCCAGCATTTT.

This clonotype was seen ten or more times. The chain combines TRBV28 with TRBJ2-1; no clear D. This CDR3 comprises 12 residues. Trimming pared 3 bases from V and 7 bases from J, leaving 7 bases between. Germline V gene sequence: CDR1 MDHEN, CDR2 SYDVKM. The CDR3 bases are TGTGCCAGCAGTTTCAATAGAAATGAGCAGTTCTTC. This codes for CASSFNRNEQFF. Full variable domain (remainder filled in from reference TRBV28 and TRBJ2-1): DVKVTQSSRYLVKRTGEKVFLECVQDMDHENMFWYRQDPGLGLRLIYFSYDVKMKEKGDIPEGYSVSREKKERFSLILESASTNQTSMYLCASSFNRNEQFFGPGTRLTVL.

The rearrangement links TRBV28 to TRBJ1-5; TRBD1 might be the D (6 bases). In germline, CDR1 is MDHEN, CDR2 SYDVKM. The CDR3 has 15 residues. V lost 6 bases to trimming and J lost 0 bases, with 12 bases between them. The CDR3 is CASRGQKLSNQPQHF. The DNA for the CDR3 is TGTGCCAGCAGAGGACAGAAACTTAGCAATCAGCCCCAGCATTTT.

This clonotype was observed at least ten times. V is TRBV11-2 and J is TRBJ2-7; D remains unclear. This CDR3 contains 11 residues. From germline, CDR1 is SGHAT and CDR2 FQNNGV. V dropped 5 bases and J dropped 2 bases, with 4 bases sitting between them. In DNA, the CDR3 is TGTGCCAGCAGCATAACCTACGAGCAGTACTTC. The encoded protein is CASSITYEQYF. Based on the CDR3 plus reference TRBV11-2 and TRBJ2-7, the full variable domain is EAGVAQSPRYKIIEKRQSVAFWCNPISGHATLYWYQQILGQGPKLLIQFQNNGVVDDSQLPKDRFSAERLKGVDSTLKIQPAKLEDSAVYLCASSITYEQYFGPGTRLTVT.

The sample holds many counts of this clonotype. The chain links TRBV20-1 to TRBJ2-1, with 10 bases matching TRBD2. Trimming at V came to 1 base and at J to 5 bases, leaving 14 bases not matched to a gene. The CDR3 has 18 residues. Germline V gives CDR1 DFQATT, CDR2 SNEGSKA (reference sequence). The CDR3 protein is CSARVGLVAGGLDNEQFF. CDR3 nucleotide sequence: TGCAGTGCTAGAGTAGGTTTGGTAGCGGGAGGCCTTGACAATGAGCAGTTCTTC.

This clonotype occurred many times. The V and J genes are TRBV28 and TRBJ2-7, with no clear D. Germline CDR1 MDHEN, CDR2 SYDVKM. The CDR3 extends over 12 amino acids. V gave up 6 bases and J gave up 7 bases, with 13 bases separating them. The CDR3 reads CASRPLLSEQYF. The CDR3 bases are TGTGCCAGCAGGCCCCTCCTATCTGAGCAGTACTTC.

The sample holds many counts of this clonotype. The gene calls are TRBV5-5 and TRBJ2-7; 9 bases line up with TRBD1. From germline, CDR1 is SGHKS and CDR2 YYEKEE (reference sequence). With V trimmed by 4 bases and J by 6 bases, 8 bases remained unmatched. CDR3 length: 14 amino acids. The CDR3 DNA sequence: TGTGCCAGCAGCCCCCGGGACAGGGCCATCGAGCAGTACTTC. Protein product: CASSPRDRAIEQYF.

This clonotype was recorded many times. The chain has TRBV29-1 and TRBJ2-1; a weak D match, TRBD1 (6 bases). The CDR3 has 12 amino acids. V lost 8 bases and J 7 bases, leaving 15 bases between the germline ends. Germline V CDR1 and CDR2: SQVTM, ANQGSEA. This CDR3 reads CSLIYTGNEQFF. Written as DNA, the CDR3 is TGCAGCTTAATTTATACAGGGAATGAGCAGTTCTTC.

In its sample, this clonotype was seen many times. The chain is built from TRBV20-1 and TRBJ2-3, with TRBD2 matching 12 bases. Germline V gene sequence: CDR1 DFQATT, CDR2 SNEGSKA (reference sequence). The trim removed 6 bases at V and 0 bases at J, leaving 1 base unmatched. The CDR3 has 14 amino acids. Here the CDR3 DNA reads TGCAGTGCGGGGACTAGCGGGAGCACAGATACGCAGTATTTT. This translates into CSAGTSGSTDTQYF.

Many counts were recorded for this clonotype. The V gene is TRBV11-2, the J gene TRBJ1-4, with D possibly TRBD1 on 5 matching bases. The CDR3 runs to 14 residues. Germline-derived CDR1 and CDR2 are SGHAT and FQNNGV. V was shortened by 0 bases and J by 13 bases, with 15 bases between the two germline ends. CDR3 sequence reads: CASSLDYPGHGLFF. CDR3 nucleotide sequence: TGTGCCAGCAGCTTAGATTATCCCGGACACGGACTGTTTTTT.

Ten or more counts support this clonotype. The V gene is TRBV20-1, the J gene TRBJ1-1; 9 bases fit TRBD1. Germline CDR1 and CDR2: DFQATT and SNEGSKA (reference sequence). V shed 4 bases, J shed 0 bases, and the junction held 6 bases outside the gene matches. The CDR3 sequence is 15 residues long. In DNA form, the CDR3 reads TGCAGTGCTAACCGGGACAGGGTGATGAACACTGAAGCTTTCTTT. Translated: CSANRDRVMNTEAFF.

There are a few counts of this clonotype. At one boundary the junction diverges from the germline segment, which might be a read error. The chain recombines TRBV7-2 with TRBJ1-2; no reliable D call. CDR3 size: 14 residues. The V gene's germline CDR1 is SGHTA and CDR2 FQGNSA. DNA of the CDR3: TGTGCCAGCACCTTAGCTTCATTTAACTATGGCTACACCTTC. The encoded protein is CASTLASFNYGYTF.

The chain's CDR3 is CASTPAGGRTDTQYF. In DNA, the CDR3 is TGTGCCAGCACCCCTGCGGGAGGGCGCACAGATACGCAGTATTTT. The V and J genes are TRBV5-4 and TRBJ2-3; TRBD2 matches at 9 bases. The CDR3 is 15 amino acids. Germline V gene data show CDR1 as SGHNT and CDR2 as YYREEE (reference sequence). V trimming: 6 bases; J trimming: 1 base; junction bases outside the gene matches: 6. The whole variable domain, remainder taken from reference TRBV5-4 and TRBJ2-3, is ETGVTQSPTHLIKTRGQQVTLRCSSQSGHNTVSWYQQALGQGPQFIFQYYREEENGRGNFPPRFSGLQFPNYSSELNVNALELDDSALYLCASTPAGGRTDTQYFGPGTRLTVL.

This clonotype was seen repeatedly, ten times or more. The rearrangement uses TRBV19 and TRBJ1-1, with TRBD1 matching 11 bases. V trimming: 6 bases; J trimming: 5 bases; junction bases outside the gene matches: 8. In germline, CDR1 is LNHDA, CDR2 SQIVND (reference sequence). The CDR3 is 15 amino acids. The CDR3 DNA follows: TGTGCCAGTAGGCCCGGACAGGGGGCCGGTACTGAAGCTTTCTTT. Its translation: CASRPGQGAGTEAFF.

This clonotype was detected ten times or more. The V gene is TRBV20-1, the J gene TRBJ2-1; D is possibly TRBD1 or TRBD2 (5 bases each). Trimming shortened V by 6 bases and J by 0 bases, and 18 bases separated the two germline ends. The CDR3 length is 16 residues. Germline values: CDR1 DFQATT, CDR2 SNEGSKA (reference sequence). The CDR3: CSAIPLRGISYNEQFF. CDR3 in DNA: TGCAGTGCCATCCCCCTCCGGGGCATCTCCTACAATGAGCAGTTCTTC.

This clonotype was counted at least ten times. The V and J genes are TRBV28 and TRBJ2-3; 13 bases align to TRBD2. This CDR3 comprises 15 residues. The germline CDR1 and CDR2 sequences are MDHEN and SYDVKM. Losses at the gene ends were 5 bases for V and 4 bases for J; bases not matched to a gene: 3. The CDR3 DNA sequence: TGTGCCAGCAGTATACTAGCGGGAGGGTCAGATACGCAGTATTTT. Amino acid sequence: CASSILAGGSDTQYF.